The 9 T cell receptor beta chains listed next were all sequenced from one sample in a study of T cell responses to AZD1222 COVID-19 vaccine. The repertoire was sequenced with immunoSEQ multiplex PCR; TCRdb's copy has only in-frame clones and lacks some. Here the sample spans roughly 180,000 clones, almost 90% being singletons. The sequencing here drew on peripheral blood, taken on day 0 of AZD1222 vaccination. The receptors here all came from an adult in good health.

V gene TRBV7-8 combines with J gene TRBJ2-1, with TRBD1 as a possible D gene (6 bases). From germline, CDR1 is SGHVS and CDR2 FQNEAQ. The germline V and J ends were trimmed by 6 bases and 7 bases, with 25 bases remaining between them. The CDR3 sequence is 17 residues long. CDR3 sequence (DNA): TGTGCCAGCAGGGGGTTTTCTCTAGACGACAGGCAGAATGAGCAGTTCTTC. This encodes CASRGFSLDDRQNEQFF. The variable domain in full, with the rest retrieved from reference TRBV7-8 and TRBJ2-1, is GAGVSQSPRYKVAKRGQDVALRCDPISGHVSLFWYQQALGQGPEFLTYFQNEAQLDKSGLPSDRFFAERPEGSVSTLKIQRTQQEDSAVYLCASRGFSLDDRQNEQFFGPGTRLTVL.

The gene calls are TRBV12-3 or TRBV12-4 and TRBJ2-5, with no clear D. The V gene lost 6 bases and the J gene lost 4 bases, with 9 bases spanning the gap. This CDR3 is 12 amino acids long. The CDR3, as DNA: TGTGCCAGCAGCCCGGAGCCAGAGACCCAGTACTTC. It specifies CASSPEPETQYF.

The chain joins TRBV6-4 to TRBJ1-1; TRBD1 matches 10 bases. V gave up 9 bases and J gave up 5 bases; unmatched junction bases: 15. The CDR3 extends over 16 amino acids. Germline V gives CDR1 MRHNA, CDR2 SNTAGT. The CDR3 DNA reads as TGTGCCAGGGGAGTCCGGGACAGGGGTCCCGTGACTGAAGCTTTCTTT. It yields the protein CARGVRDRGPVTEAFF.

The chain uses TRBV7-9 and TRBJ1-2; maybe TRBD1 (5 bases). In germline, CDR1 is SEHNR, CDR2 FQNEAQ (reference sequence). The length of the CDR3 is 17 residues. Trimming took off 6 bases at V and 0 bases at J, with 20 bases between the two ends. The CDR3 coding sequence is TGTGCCAGCAGAAGGTCTCGGGGCGACCCGGCTAACTATGGCTACACCTTC. Residues: CASRRSRGDPANYGYTF.

The chain joins TRBV30 to TRBJ2-1, with 9 nucleotides matching TRBD2. CDR1 and CDR2 (germline): GTSNPN, SVGIG (reference sequence). This CDR3 is 14 amino acids long. V trimming: 2 bases; J trimming: 6 bases; junction bases outside the gene matches: 5. The CDR3 DNA reads as TGTGCCTGGAGTTATGCGGGGGGGAGCAATGAGCAGTTCTTC. Its translation: CAWSYAGGSNEQFF.

The rearrangement links TRBV6-6 to TRBJ2-7, with unresolved D. Germline V gene lookup returns CDR1 MNHNY and CDR2 SVGAGI (reference sequence). The CDR3 is 13 residues long. The germline V and J ends were trimmed by 2 bases and 3 bases, with 8 bases remaining between them. CDR3 bases: TGTGCCAGCAGTTACGGCCAAAGCTACGAGCAGTACTTC. This gives the protein CASSYGQSYEQYF.

V is TRBV18 and J is TRBJ1-2; 8 bases agree with TRBD1. CDR1 and CDR2 from the germline V gene are KGHSH and LQKENI. The CDR3 length is 14 residues. Trimming cost V 2 bases and J 6 bases; bases outside gene matches: 5. The CDR3 loop is CASSPSRGQDGYTF. CDR3 coding DNA: TGTGCCAGCTCACCATCCAGGGGGCAGGATGGCTACACCTTC.

This chain links TRBV2 with TRBJ2-4; maybe TRBD1 (6 bases). The V gene's germline CDR1 is SNHLY and CDR2 FYNNEI. V dropped 1 base and J dropped 4 bases, with 8 bases sitting between them. The CDR3 has 14 residues. In DNA form, the CDR3 reads TGTGCCAGCAGTGAAGGGCAGGGGAAAAACATTCAGTACTTC. Protein sequence: CASSEGQGKNIQYF.

This chain connects TRBV18 to TRBJ2-2; 9 bases map to TRBD2. The CDR3 sequence is 15 residues long. V was pared by 6 bases and J by 5 bases, with 7 bases of the junction left unmatched. Germline CDR1 KGHSH, CDR2 LQKENI. The CDR3: CASSVAGDKTGELFF. The CDR3 DNA reads as TGTGCCAGCTCGGTAGCGGGAGATAAAACCGGGGAGCTGTTTTTT.